This record concerns one T cell receptor beta chain sequence. The data are from a study of blood T cell repertoires in COVID-19. Germline values: CDR1 SQVTM, CDR2 ANQGSEA. Trimming stripped 7 bases from V and 4 bases from J, with 13 bases between. The CDR3 covers 12 residues. Profiled with immunoSEQ multiplex PCR; TCRdb holds only in-frame clones, not every one. In the table there are about 320,000 clones, about 91% of which are singletons. The sample consisted of peripheral blood. The chain has TRBV29-1 and TRBJ1-2; unclear D gene. The source of this sequence is a woman aged 25-40 years with COVID-19, enrolled during active disease. CDR3 loop: CSAQETSYGYTF. The CDR3 region has the DNA TGCAGCGCTCAAGAGACATCCTATGGCTACACCTTC.